The clone carrying this T cell receptor (beta chain) was counted a few times. Its specificity is unknown. Lactation, pregnancy, other autoimmune disease or uncontrolled infection excluded patients. Clinical symptoms, serum thyroxine, TRAb, thyroid ultrasound and orbital computed tomography established diagnosis. TCR beta CDR3 sequences were amplified from RNA transcripts. The study used the HTBI primer set for a first-round RT-PCR of the TCR CDR3. TCRdb re-called the multiplex PCR reads through MiXCR, storing one row per CDR3 protein. Among 350,000 to 400,000 distinct CDR3 sequences, under 15% were seen once, and the ten largest hold 32%. The sample is drawn from a study of T cells in Graves' hyperthyroidism and ophthalmopathy. Whole-study results and caveats: Onset of ophthalmopathy came a median around 6.2 months after the model predicted it. The majority of expanded thyroid clonotypes above 0.001 also appeared in blood.

With 3 bases removed from V and 1 base from J, the gap between germline ends came to 11 bases. This CDR3 is 15 amino acids long. Germline CDR1 is MNHNS and CDR2 is SASEGT. Sample: blood. V gene TRBV6-1 combines with J gene TRBJ2-3; a possible D gene is TRBD1 (6 bases). The TCR was taken from a woman in her twenties or thirties with Graves' hyperthyroidism. The CDR3 here is CASSDSSGGTDTQYF. In nucleotides, the CDR3 is TGTGCCAGCAGTGACTCGTCAGGGGGCACAGATACGCAGTATTTT.